Listed below are T cell receptor beta chains from one sample, sequenced in a study of T cell responses to AZD1222 COVID-19 vaccine. The table came from immunoSEQ multiplex PCR; TCRdb's copy has only in-frame clones and leaves some out. The sample shows about 110,000 clones, around 90% of them seen only once. Specimen: peripheral blood, collected on day 0 of AZD1222 vaccination. These receptors came from an adult in good health. Each CDR3 is given with its conserved first and last residue. Fields, in order: V gene, J gene, clone size, D gene, CDR3 protein, CDR3 DNA. D genes are given only for firm matches. Not every row has a clone size; where given, it reads once, few, many or a size class.

>TRBV25-1|TRBJ1-2|.|TRBD1
CASSLTGAYGYTF
TGTGCCAGCAGCTTGACAGGGGCCTATGGCTACACCTTC
>TRBV27|TRBJ1-1|.|.
CASSLRGDPYTEAFF
TGTGCCAGCAGTTTAAGAGGGGACCCTTACACTGAAGCTTTCTTT
>TRBV5-5|TRBJ1-1|.|.
CASSNRVNTEAFF
TGTGCCAGCAGCAACAGGGTGAACACTGAAGCTTTCTTT
>TRBV6-5|TRBJ1-5|.|.
CASSYGSANQPQHF
TGTGCCAGCAGTTACGGGTCAGCTAATCAGCCCCAGCATTTT
>TRBV30|TRBJ2-5|few|.
CAWSVRLRETQYF
TGTGCCTGGAGTGTACGTCTGCGTGAGACCCAGTACTTC
>TRBV18|TRBJ2-7|few|.
CASSPDPSRFGEQYF
TGTGCCAGCTCACCGGATCCTTCCAGGTTTGGCGAGCAGTACTTC
>TRBV13|TRBJ1-5|.|.
CASSMGQGFLQPQHF
TGTGCCAGCAGCATGGGACAAGGGTTCCTTCAGCCCCAGCATTTT
>TRBV7-2|TRBJ2-7|.|TRBD2
CASSLVSFSAGAYEQYF
TGTGCCAGCAGCTTAGTTTCTTTCTCAGCGGGGGCCTACGAGCAGTACTTC
>TRBV24-1|TRBJ1-6|once|TRBD1
CATSEGGQGHSPLHF
TGTGCCACCAGTGAGGGAGGACAGGGTCATTCACCCCTCCACTTT
>TRBV5-1|TRBJ2-3|.|.
CASSLAGAREDTQYF
TGCGCCAGCAGCTTGGCGGGGGCGCGGGAAGATACGCAGTATTTT
>TRBV28|TRBJ1-5|.|.
CASRSQGAAKPQHF
TGTGCCAGCAGATCACAGGGTGCGGCGAAGCCCCAGCATTTT
>TRBV7-9|TRBJ1-1|.|TRBD1
CASSLETGAEAFF
TGTGCCAGCAGCTTAGAGACAGGGGCTGAAGCTTTCTTT
>TRBV6-5|TRBJ2-3|.|TRBD2
CASSLSGGVDTQYF
TGTGCCAGCAGCCTCAGCGGGGGGGTAGATACGCAGTATTTT
>TRBV11-3|TRBJ2-1|.|.
CASSLAVRLYNEQFF
TGTGCCAGCAGCTTAGCGGTTCGTCTTTACAATGAGCAGTTCTTC
>TRBV19|TRBJ1-4|.|.
CASSITGTNEKLFF
TGTGCCAGTAGTATTACTGGAACTAATGAAAAACTGTTTTTT
>TRBV28|TRBJ1-5|.|.
CASSLPTGIGQPQHF
TGTGCCAGCAGTTTACCAACAGGGATAGGGCAGCCCCAGCATTTT
>TRBV10-1|TRBJ2-2|few|.
CASSRDLSPTGELFF
TGCGCCAGCAGCCGGGACCTCTCTCCCACCGGGGAGCTGTTTTTT
>TRBV19|TRBJ1-2|.|TRBD1
CASSLAGGDYGYTF
TGTGCCAGTAGTTTGGCAGGGGGGGACTATGGCTACACCTTC
>TRBV6-5|TRBJ1-6|.|.
CASSYYGNSPLHF
TGTGCCAGCAGTTATTACGGCAATTCACCCCTCCACTTT
>TRBV4-1|TRBJ2-3|.|TRBD2
CASSQVGGGGAGTDTQYF
TGCGCCAGCAGCCAAGTCGGTGGCGGGGGGGCAGGCACAGATACGCAGTATTTT
>TRBV29-1|TRBJ2-3|.|TRBD2
CSVRIGGGKDTQYF
TGCAGCGTCCGTATCGGGGGGGGCAAAGATACGCAGTATTTT
>TRBV3-1/TRBV3-2|TRBJ1-4|.|.
CASSQRGGKLFF
TGTGCCAGCAGCCAAAGGGGGGGAAAACTGTTTTTT
>TRBV7-2|TRBJ2-1|.|.
CASSLKRGSGNNEQFF
TGTGCCAGCAGCTTAAAGCGAGGGAGTGGGAACAATGAGCAGTTCTTC
>TRBV5-6|TRBJ2-5|.|.
CASSHTSRMETQYF
TGTGCCAGCAGCCATACCTCTCGAATGGAGACCCAGTACTTC
>TRBV28|TRBJ1-4|.|.
CASSLPGATNEKLFF
TGTGCCAGCAGTTTGCCGGGGGCAACTAATGAAAAACTGTTTTTT
>TRBV11-2|TRBJ2-2|.|TRBD2
CASSPFPSGSNTGELFF
TGTGCCAGCAGCCCCTTCCCTAGCGGGTCGAACACCGGGGAGCTGTTTTTT
>TRBV4-2|TRBJ2-3|.|.
CASSLTSTDTQYF
TGTGCCAGCAGCCTCACTAGCACAGATACGCAGTATTTT
>TRBV28|TRBJ1-2|.|.
CASRGSYGYTF
TGTGCCAGCAGGGGGTCCTATGGCTACACCTTC
>TRBV6-5|TRBJ2-2|.|.
CASTLGARFGELFF
TGTGCCAGCACCCTAGGGGCTAGGTTCGGCGAGCTGTTTTTT
>TRBV24-1|TRBJ2-7|.|TRBD1
CATSGGTGGTSEQYF
TGTGCCACCAGTGGTGGGACAGGGGGGACCTCCGAGCAGTACTTC
>TRBV9|TRBJ1-3|.|.
CASSSGQSLSGNTIYF
TGTGCCAGCAGCTCTGGACAAAGCCTCTCTGGAAACACCATATATTTT
>TRBV13|TRBJ2-2|once|.
CASNGVDNTGELFF
TGTGCCAGCAATGGGGTAGACAACACCGGGGAGCTGTTTTTT
>TRBV30|TRBJ1-5|.|.
CALDGGSSNQPQHF
TGTGCCTTGGATGGGGGCTCTAGCAATCAGCCCCAGCATTTT